This entry is about one TCR beta chain. Its antigen is as yet unknown. Measured with immunoSEQ multiplex PCR; TCRdb has only the in-frame clones, and not every one. The table records 2 million to 2.5 million clones, roughly 92% of them present only once. Both subsets, CD45RA+ naive and CD45RA-negative memory, were split from the CD4+ cells. This sample was taken from a study of shared clonotypes between healthy human individuals. Background on the study: The plates for each donor numbered three CD4 naive, three CD4 memory, two CD8 naive and one CD8 memory. Overall study findings and caveats: Rarefaction analysis demonstrated incomplete sorted-subset sequencing notwithstanding large depth.

Germline V gene sequence: CDR1 LNHNV, CDR2 YYDKDF (reference sequence). V trimming: 3 bases; J trimming: 8 bases; junction bases outside the gene matches: 5. This CDR3 is 13 amino acids long. This chain joins TRBV15 and TRBJ1-2, with 8 nucleotides matching TRBD1. Sequencing used naive CD4+ T cells from PBMCs. Subset of the sample: CD45RA+ positively selected. This clonotype originated in a young man in good health. Some clones in this sample may be carry-over from other donors' samples. The CDR3 DNA reads TGTGCCACCAGCAGGGACAGGGTGCAAGGCTACACCTTC. Its protein is CATSRDRVQGYTF.